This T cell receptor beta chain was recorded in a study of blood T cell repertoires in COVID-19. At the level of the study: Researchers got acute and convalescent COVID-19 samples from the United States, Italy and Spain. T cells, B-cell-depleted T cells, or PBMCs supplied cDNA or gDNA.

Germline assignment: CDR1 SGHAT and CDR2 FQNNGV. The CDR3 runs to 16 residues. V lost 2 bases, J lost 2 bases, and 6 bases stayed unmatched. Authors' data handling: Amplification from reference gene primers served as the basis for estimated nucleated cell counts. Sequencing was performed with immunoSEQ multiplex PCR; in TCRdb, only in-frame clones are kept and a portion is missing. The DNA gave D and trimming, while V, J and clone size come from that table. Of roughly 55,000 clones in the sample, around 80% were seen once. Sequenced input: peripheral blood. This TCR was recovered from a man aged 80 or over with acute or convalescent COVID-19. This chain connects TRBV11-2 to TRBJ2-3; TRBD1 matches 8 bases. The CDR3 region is CASSLKGTGPTDTQYF. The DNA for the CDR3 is TGTGCCAGCAGCTTAAAAGGGACAGGCCCCACAGATACGCAGTATTTT.